These T cell receptor beta chains were read from a single sample in a study of T cells in Graves' hyperthyroidism and ophthalmopathy. Each CDR3 protein gets one entry after TCRdb re-called the multiplex PCR reads with MiXCR. The table has a few hundred thousand distinct CDR3 sequences, 20% to 30% seen once. Sequences were obtained from blood. The source is a man in his forties or fifties with Graves' hyperthyroidism. CDR3s include the opening cysteine and the closing phenylalanine or tryptophan. The order of the fields is J gene, V gene, CDR3 protein.

J gene: TRBJ2-7; V gene: TRBV12-3/TRBV12-4; CDR3 protein: CASSLGGGQGSYEQYF
J gene: TRBJ2-1; V gene: TRBV27; CDR3 protein: CASSLDRGLGEQFF
J gene: TRBJ2-5; V gene: TRBV6-1; CDR3 protein: CASTNYNQETQYF
J gene: TRBJ1-1; V gene: TRBV12-3/TRBV12-4; CDR3 protein: CASSYRGGDTEAFF
J gene: TRBJ2-1; V gene: TRBV2; CDR3 protein: CASSDGYWVAGGWNEQFF
J gene: TRBJ2-3; V gene: TRBV6-6; CDR3 protein: CASSYSDDTLSTDTQYF
J gene: TRBJ1-1; V gene: TRBV5-1; CDR3 protein: CASSLVVGNTEAFF
J gene: TRBJ2-1; V gene: TRBV15; CDR3 protein: CATSRGLAGGAFF
J gene: TRBJ2-7; V gene: TRBV6-5; CDR3 protein: CASSYYRERYEQYF
J gene: TRBJ1-1; V gene: TRBV3-1; CDR3 protein: CASSQDGGATEAFF
J gene: TRBJ2-3; V gene: TRBV5-1; CDR3 protein: CASSLGTSGRRDTQYF
J gene: TRBJ2-5; V gene: TRBV7-2; CDR3 protein: CASSFGLAGEGETQYF
J gene: TRBJ2-2; V gene: TRBV7-3; CDR3 protein: CASSLELAGAGELFF
J gene: TRBJ2-5; V gene: TRBV6-1; CDR3 protein: CASKGLSGETQYF
J gene: TRBJ1-5; V gene: TRBV12-5; CDR3 protein: CASSRTYNQPQHF
J gene: TRBJ2-7; V gene: TRBV5-6; CDR3 protein: CASSLVLGNRIYEQYF
J gene: TRBJ2-1; V gene: TRBV5-1; CDR3 protein: CASSPMSGAKGNEQFF
J gene: TRBJ1-6; V gene: TRBV6-1; CDR3 protein: CASDLRGNSPLHF
J gene: TRBJ2-1; V gene: TRBV12-3/TRBV12-4; CDR3 protein: CASTSDWESDEQFF
J gene: TRBJ2-1; V gene: TRBV2; CDR3 protein: CASSEMGSSSYNEQFF
J gene: TRBJ2-1; V gene: TRBV5-1; CDR3 protein: CASSLVPGAINEQFF
J gene: TRBJ2-1; V gene: TRBV6-1; CDR3 protein: CASSARHINEQFF
J gene: TRBJ1-5; V gene: TRBV6-1; CDR3 protein: CASSELDTGGVQPQHF
J gene: TRBJ2-5; V gene: TRBV6-1; CDR3 protein: CASQDSQETQYF
J gene: TRBJ1-3; V gene: TRBV5-8; CDR3 protein: CASSHRTSSGNTIYF
J gene: TRBJ2-1; V gene: TRBV7-9; CDR3 protein: CASSSPGVSEQFF
J gene: TRBJ2-5; V gene: TRBV5-1; CDR3 protein: CASSLGQALQETQYF
J gene: TRBJ2-5; V gene: TRBV20-1; CDR3 protein: CSARSTDRGETQYF
J gene: TRBJ1-2; V gene: TRBV11-2; CDR3 protein: CASSSRTANYGYTF
J gene: TRBJ2-5; V gene: TRBV6-1; CDR3 protein: CASIISTVPGTPYETQYF
J gene: TRBJ2-7; V gene: TRBV28; CDR3 protein: CASMEGQYEQYF
J gene: TRBJ2-1; V gene: TRBV7-9; CDR3 protein: CASSLGVAGGNEQFF
J gene: TRBJ2-1; V gene: TRBV28; CDR3 protein: CASSLGGLYNEQFF
J gene: TRBJ1-1; V gene: TRBV24-1; CDR3 protein: CATRQGARWNTEAFF
J gene: TRBJ2-4; V gene: TRBV6-1; CDR3 protein: CASSERGLRVAKNIQYF
J gene: TRBJ2-5; V gene: TRBV29-1; CDR3 protein: CSVRDRGRSETQYF
J gene: TRBJ2-1; V gene: TRBV28; CDR3 protein: CASSSWASGTSYNEQFF
J gene: TRBJ1-4; V gene: TRBV6-1; CDR3 protein: CASSDLDEKLFF
J gene: TRBJ2-6; V gene: TRBV6-5; CDR3 protein: CASSYELTGAGANVLTF
J gene: TRBJ1-1; V gene: TRBV11-2; CDR3 protein: CASSSPGQGRLAEAFF
J gene: TRBJ1-3; V gene: TRBV20-1; CDR3 protein: CSARLGGNTIYF
J gene: TRBJ2-1; V gene: TRBV2; CDR3 protein: CASKVGRYEQFF
J gene: TRBJ2-7; V gene: TRBV2; CDR3 protein: CASSWTPGKLSYEQYF
J gene: TRBJ2-1; V gene: TRBV12-3/TRBV12-4; CDR3 protein: CASTLSLAGHNEQFF
J gene: TRBJ2-5; V gene: TRBV30; CDR3 protein: CAWSVSAGVWETQYF
J gene: TRBJ2-2; V gene: TRBV6-1; CDR3 protein: CASSYQAGGIRELFF
J gene: TRBJ1-2; V gene: TRBV7-2; CDR3 protein: CASSDTGVAGGYTF
J gene: TRBJ2-2; V gene: TRBV12-3/TRBV12-4; CDR3 protein: CASSLTSGVNTGELFF
J gene: TRBJ2-7; V gene: TRBV12-3/TRBV12-4; CDR3 protein: CASSLTSGSREQYF
J gene: TRBJ2-1; V gene: TRBV28; CDR3 protein: CASSLPGQGKYNEQFF
J gene: TRBJ2-3; V gene: TRBV12-3/TRBV12-4; CDR3 protein: CASSLFASTDTQYF
J gene: TRBJ2-5; V gene: TRBV10-3; CDR3 protein: CAISDHGQSDVETQYF
J gene: TRBJ2-3; V gene: TRBV5-1; CDR3 protein: CASRRGLAGGPTDTQYF
J gene: TRBJ2-5; V gene: TRBV2; CDR3 protein: CTSSEEGWGTQYF
J gene: TRBJ1-2; V gene: TRBV6-1; CDR3 protein: CASSGTPPYVYGYTF
J gene: TRBJ2-3; V gene: TRBV11-3; CDR3 protein: CASSLGSGPTDTQYF
J gene: TRBJ1-4; V gene: TRBV7-8; CDR3 protein: CASSPGTAGKLFF